A single sample gave rise to the 2 T cell receptor beta chains below, sequenced in a study of cytomegalovirus exposure and HLA in healthy donors (dated by TCRdb to 2015 to 2018). Receptor libraries were prepared by the immunoSEQ multiplex PCR assay. For the multiplex PCR, a mixture combining 60 forward primers for TCR Vbeta segments and 13 reverse primers for TCR Jbeta segments was used. The table was pulled from immuneACCESS by TCRdb, which kept in-frame rearrangements only. Such tables lose some clones; where checked, under half of the loss comes from unresolved V genes, and the rest has no known cause. In this sample the table shows about 130,000 clones, 82% of which occur a single time. In total, the top ten clones hold approximately 1.1% of the sample. The sequenced sample was PBMCs. These receptors were collected from a boy aged 5-17 years in good health and CMV-seronegative.

The V call is TRBV10-2, the J call TRBJ2-7, with TRBD2 as a possible D gene (5 bases). CDR1 WSHSY and CDR2 SAAADI come from the germline V gene. This CDR3 contains 13 residues. Trimming left V 4 bases short and J 1 base short, with 8 bases between. CDR3 protein: CASSGGGSYEQYF. Here the CDR3 DNA reads TGCGCCAGCAGTGGTGGAGGATCCTACGAGCAGTACTTC.

The chain is built from TRBV7-8 and TRBJ2-1; 7 nucleotides match TRBD2. V was pared by 0 bases and J by 6 bases, with 2 bases of the junction left unmatched. The CDR3 is 14 amino acids. Per the germline V gene, CDR1 is SGHVS and CDR2 is FQNEAQ. CDR3 protein: CASSLARTSNEQFF. The CDR3 DNA sequence: TGTGCCAGCAGCTTAGCGAGGACTAGCAATGAGCAGTTCTTC.